This T cell receptor (beta chain) was sequenced for a study of blood T cell repertoires in COVID-19. Assay: immunoSEQ multiplex PCR; the TCRdb copy retains only in-frame clones and omits some. This table holds hundreds of thousands of clones, around 86% found once. The germline gives CDR1 SGHTA, CDR2 FQGNSA. The V end was cut by 1 base, the J end by 1 base, with 16 bases between. The CDR3 has 18 residues. Clinical history reported by participants formed the basis on which cohorts were assigned. The TCR was taken from a woman aged 50 to 65 who had recovered from COVID-19. This chain links TRBV7-2 with TRBJ2-2, with D hard to call. Material for sequencing was PBMCs or T cells enriched from blood (not recorded which). CDR3 bases: TGTGCCAGCAGCTTAGTGCCCCCGCGACGGAGGAACACCGGGGAGCTGTTTTTT. It codes for CASSLVPPRRRNTGELFF.